These 8 T cell receptor beta chains were all obtained from the same sample, sequenced in a study of metastatic and nonmetastatic thyroid tumors. With MiXCR, TCRdb reprocessed the PCR reads. The sample carries about 33,000 clones, approximately 15% recorded once. Every patient was untreated before thyroid surgery. The specimen sequenced was blood. The receptors originated from a female donor with papillary thyroid cancer or a benign thyroid nodule (not recorded which). Some clones in this sample may be carry-over from other donors' samples.

This clone was found many times. The chain has TRBV7-2 and TRBJ2-7, with D possibly called TRBD1 or TRBD2 (6 bases each). CDR3 length: 15 residues. Trimming removed 4 bases at V and 0 bases at J, with 13 bases between. Germline CDR1 SGHTA, CDR2 FQGNSA. The CDR3 sequence is CASSYLGGSSYEQYF. The DNA for the CDR3 is TGTGCCAGCAGCTACCTAGGGGGGTCCTCCTACGAGCAGTACTTC.

As DNA, the CDR3 is TGTGCCACCAGCAGAAGGTTGGAACAGGGGTACGGCAATGAGCAGTTCTTC. Residues: CATSRRLEQGYGNEQFF. The V and J genes are TRBV15 and TRBJ2-1; 7 bases are a match to TRBD1. Trimming cost V 2 bases and J 6 bases; bases outside gene matches: 13. The CDR3 has 17 residues. Germline V gene lookup returns CDR1 LNHNV and CDR2 YYDKDF (reference sequence). The variable domain in full, with the rest retrieved from reference TRBV15 and TRBJ2-1, is DAMVIQNPRYQVTQFGKPVTLSCSQTLNHNVMYWYQQKSSQAPKLLFHYYDKDFNNEADTPDNFQSRRPNTSFCFLDIRSPGLGDTAMYLCATSRRLEQGYGNEQFFGPGTRLTVL.

The genes are TRBV3-1 and TRBJ2-7; D unclear. The V gene lost 4 bases and the J gene lost 3 bases, with 7 bases spanning the gap. This CDR3 has 12 amino acids. Per germline, CDR1 LGHDT and CDR2 YNNKEL (reference sequence). CDR3 sequence: CASSRRNYEQYF. DNA of the CDR3: TGTGCCAGCAGCCGTCGAAACTACGAGCAGTACTTC.

The V gene is TRBV4-2, the J gene TRBJ2-1; D is undetermined. The CDR3 has 15 residues. From germline, CDR1 is LGHNA and CDR2 YNFKEQ. The V and J ends lost 3 bases and 5 bases respectively, with 14 bases between them. CDR3 in DNA: TGTGCCAGCAGCCATACACCTACGAGGAACAATGAGCAGTTCTTC. Translated, it gives CASSHTPTRNNEQFF.

This clone was counted at least ten times. The rearrangement joins TRBV5-1 to TRBJ2-2, with D possibly TRBD1 on 5 matching bases. The length of the CDR3 is 14 residues. Looked up from germline, CDR1 is SGHRS and CDR2 is YFSETQ. V was pared by 1 base and J by 5 bases, with 9 bases between. The CDR3 DNA follows: TGCGCCAGCAGCTTGCTACAGGAAACCGGGGAGCTGTTTTTT. The encoded protein is CASSLLQETGELFF.

This clone has at least ten counts. The chain combines TRBV5-1 with TRBJ2-7, with D possibly called TRBD1 or TRBD2 (5 bases each). V dropped 4 bases and J dropped 9 bases, with 17 bases sitting between them. The CDR3 is 13 amino acids. Germline assignment: CDR1 SGHRS and CDR2 YFSETQ. CDR3 amino acids: CASSLTLQGRQYF. The CDR3 nucleotides read TGCGCCAGCAGCCTGACCCTTCAGGGACGGCAGTACTTC.

This clone appeared many times. A read error is possible here, since a much larger clone lies one base away. The chain uses TRBV7-3 and TRBJ2-1; 10 bases align to TRBD2. Germline trimming cut 2 bases from V and 11 bases from J; bases unmatched to any gene: 6. The CDR3 contains 14 residues. Per the germline V gene, CDR1 is SGHTA and CDR2 is FQGTGA. DNA of the CDR3: TGTGCCAGCAGCTTAGTAGCGGGGGGTCTGAAGCAGTTCTTC. This encodes CASSLVAGGLKQFF.

This clone was counted at least ten times. The rearrangement links TRBV4-3 to TRBJ1-5; D remains unclear. This CDR3 contains 13 residues. The V and J ends lost 1 base and 7 bases respectively, with 8 bases between them. Germline CDR1 and CDR2: LGHNA and YSLEER. The CDR3 DNA sequence: TGCGCCAGCAGCCAAGGGGGTGGGCAGCCCCAGCATTTT. Its protein product is CASSQGGGQPQHF.